This T cell receptor beta chain was obtained from a study of beta chain features in type 1 diabetes. Findings and limits, study-wide: TCRB CDR3s were moderately but significantly shorter in Type 1 diabetes patients in all four CD4+ subsets.

Worth noting for this clone: Its antigen is as yet unknown. This sample also contains other DNA sequences that code for the same CDR3.

Sequenced material consisted of expressed TCRB transcripts (all of the isolated RNA was reverse transcribed). TCRdb keeps only in-frame clones here, not all; method: immunoSEQ multiplex PCR. The sample yields more than 550,000 clones, around 15% seen once. Germline-derived CDR1 and CDR2 are MGHDK and SYGVNS. This CDR3 is built from 14 residues. Trimming removed 2 bases from V and 4 bases from J, with 12 bases in between. This chain joins TRBV25-1 and TRBJ2-7; D is perhaps TRBD2 (7 bases). This receptor was identified in a man younger than 30 with type 1 diabetes. The source material was naive CD4+ T cells from blood. CDR3 loop: CASSEAGASYEQYF. CDR3 DNA: TGTGCCAGCAGTGAAGCGGGGGCTAGTTACGAGCAGTACTTC.